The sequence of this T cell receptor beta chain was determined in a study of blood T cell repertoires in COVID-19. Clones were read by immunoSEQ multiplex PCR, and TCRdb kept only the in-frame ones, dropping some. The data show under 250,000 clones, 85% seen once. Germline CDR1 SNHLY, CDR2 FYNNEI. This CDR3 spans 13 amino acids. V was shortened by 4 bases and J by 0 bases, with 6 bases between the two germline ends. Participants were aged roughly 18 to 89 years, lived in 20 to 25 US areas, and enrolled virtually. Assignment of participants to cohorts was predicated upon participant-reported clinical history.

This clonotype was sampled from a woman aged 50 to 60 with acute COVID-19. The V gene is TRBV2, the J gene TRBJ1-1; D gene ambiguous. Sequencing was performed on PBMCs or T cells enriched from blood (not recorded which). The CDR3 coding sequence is TGTGCCAGCAGTGGGGCTGTGAACACTGAAGCTTTCTTT. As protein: CASSGAVNTEAFF.